Shown below are 11 T cell receptor beta chains from a single sample sequenced in a study of breast tumors, draining lymph nodes, adjacent tissues. One entry per CDR3 protein results from TCRdb running MiXCR on the multiplex PCR reads. The sample records 140,000 or so distinct CDR3 sequences, 30% to 35% being singletons. Breast cancer patients provided tissue from their axillary draining lymph nodes. Sequences were obtained from axillary lymph node tissue. These TCRs come from a female donor with breast cancer. Some clones in this sample may be carry-over from other donors' samples.

The rearrangement uses TRBV11-3 and TRBJ2-2; 11 nucleotides agree with TRBD1. The CDR3 consists of 15 residues. CDR1 and CDR2 from the germline V gene are SGHNT and YENEEA. V shed 6 bases and J 4 bases; nucleotides not matched to a gene: 4. As DNA, the CDR3 is TGTGCCAGCAGGGAAGGGACAGGGGGCACCGGGGAGCTGTTTTTT. Amino acids: CASREGTGGTGELFF.

This chain joins TRBV15 and TRBJ2-3; 8 nucleotides line up with TRBD1. The germline V gene encodes CDR1 LNHNV and CDR2 YYDKDF (reference sequence). CDR3 length equals 18 residues. V lost 0 bases, J lost 4 bases, and 12 bases stayed unmatched. CDR3 region: CATSRDISQGARPDTQYF. The CDR3 bases are TGTGCCACCAGCAGAGATATAAGTCAGGGGGCGCGCCCAGATACGCAGTATTTT. The full variable domain, its missing parts supplied by reference TRBV15 and TRBJ2-3, is DAMVIQNPRYQVTQFGKPVTLSCSQTLNHNVMYWYQQKSSQAPKLLFHYYDKDFNNEADTPDNFQSRRPNTSFCFLDIRSPGLGDTAMYLCATSRDISQGARPDTQYFGPGTRLTVL.

Details on this clonotype: Its ends do not fully match the called genes, so a read error is possible. CDR3 in amino acids: CASSLDGQGNTEAF. CDR3 in DNA: TGCGCCAGCAGCTTGGACGGACAGGGGAACACTGAAGCTTTC. This chain links TRBV5-1 with TRBJ2-6; TRBD1 agrees at 9 bases. The CDR3 contains 14 residues. Looked up from germline, CDR1 is SGHRS and CDR2 is YFSETQ. The entire variable domain, with the rest obtained from reference TRBV5-1 and TRBJ2-6, is as follows: KAGVTQTPRYLIKTRGQQVTLSCSPISGHRSVSWYQQTPGQGLQFLFEYFSETQRNKGNFPGRFSGRQFSNSRSEMNVSTLELGDSALYLCASSLDGQGNTEAFGAGSRLTVL.

This clonotype was seen at least ten times. V and J are TRBV6-1 and TRBJ2-5; D is uncertain. Trimming stripped 6 bases from V and 9 bases from J, with 20 bases between. CDR1 is MNHNS, CDR2 SASEGT, per germline. CDR3 size: 14 residues. The CDR3 loop reads CASSPDPIRTAQYF. The DNA for the CDR3 is TGTGCCAGCAGCCCGGACCCGATACGGACGGCCCAGTACTTC.

This clonotype occurred many times. The gene calls are TRBV20-1 and TRBJ2-4; no firm D call. With 5 bases removed from V and 3 bases from J, the gap between germline ends came to 11 bases. Germline lookup yields CDR1 DFQATT and CDR2 SNEGSKA (reference sequence). This CDR3 has 13 amino acids. The CDR3 protein is CSALNVDKNIQYF. The CDR3 DNA sequence: TGCAGTGCTCTAAACGTTGACAAAAACATTCAGTACTTC.

This clonotype showed up many times. The chain employs TRBV5-6 and TRBJ2-6; unclear D gene. V lost 2 bases and J lost 2, with 5 bases in between. Germline V gives CDR1 SGHDT, CDR2 YYEEEE. The CDR3 is 14 residues long. DNA for the CDR3: TGTGCCAGCAGCTTCCCTGCTGGGGCCAACGTCCTGACTTTC. Translated, it gives CASSFPAGANVLTF.

Many counts were recorded for this clonotype. This rearrangement joins TRBV20-1 to TRBJ2-7, with D uncertain. CDR3 size: 12 residues. The germline V and J ends were trimmed by 0 bases and 2 bases, with 5 bases remaining between them. Germline V gene lookup returns CDR1 DFQATT and CDR2 SNEGSKA (reference sequence). CDR3 nucleotide sequence: TGCAGTGCTAGAGATGGGCCCTACGAGCAGTACTTC. It specifies CSARDGPYEQYF.

This clonotype has ten or more counts. V and J are TRBV20-1 and TRBJ2-3; 7 positions agree with TRBD2. In germline, CDR1 is DFQATT, CDR2 SNEGSKA (reference sequence). After removal of 5 bases from V and 0 bases from J, the junction contained 8 bases not matched to a gene. This CDR3 has 15 residues. CDR3 nucleotides: TGCAGTGCTTCACGCGGGGGATCTAGCACAGATACGCAGTATTTT. Encoded protein: CSASRGGSSTDTQYF.

In the case of this clonotype: A read error is possible here, since a much larger clone lies one base away. The chain joins TRBV11-3 to TRBJ2-2; 8 bases map to TRBD2. This CDR3 is built from 19 residues. V gave up 5 bases and J gave up 3 bases; unmatched junction bases: 17. Germline loops: CDR1 SGHNT, CDR2 YENEEA. CDR3 sequence: CASSPGVPAGAGDTGELFF. CDR3 in DNA: TGTGCCAGCAGCCCCGGGGTTCCAGCGGGGGCCGGGGACACCGGGGAGCTGTTTTTT.

This clonotype turned up a few times. This may come from a read error, since a much larger clone is one base off. The chain is built from TRBV6-5 and TRBJ1-2; D not certain. CDR3 length: 13 amino acids. Germline V lookup: CDR1 MNHEY, CDR2 SVGAGI. DNA for the CDR3: TGTGCCAGCAGTTACTCGATGCGGGATGGCTGCACCTTC. Its translation: CASSYSMRDGCTF.

The CDR3 loop is CAIRAGGGKDTQYF. CDR3 DNA sequence: TGTGCCATCAGGGCGGGGGGGGGCAAAGATACGCAGTATTTT. The rearrangement links TRBV10-3 to TRBJ2-3, with TRBD2 matching over 9 bases. V lost 6 bases to trimming and J lost 5 bases; unmatched junction nucleotides: 6. This CDR3 spans 14 amino acids. Germline CDR1 ENHRY, CDR2 SYGVKD.